This record looks at one T cell receptor (beta chain) sequence and its context. The sample holds a few counts of this clone. This clone's antigen is unknown. Per-nucleotide qualities are absent, and no much larger clonotype sits a single base away. The entry originates in a study of cytomegalovirus exposure and HLA in healthy donors (dated by TCRdb to 2016 to 2017). Some background on the complete study: An earlier analysis of fewer than 750 of the donors reported around 280 Gb of sequence data and 117 million unique TCR beta sequences obtained from about 170 million T cells. About 300 gigabases of sequencing data and 75 million to 85 million unique TCR sequences made up an early release that covered fewer than 650 HLA-typed donors. Among the roughly 430 genotyped donors, around 81% belonged to the genetic ancestry cluster associated with self-reported Caucasian donors. The study was designed to test whether signatures of past pathogen exposure could be identified by cataloging public T cell receptors. The T cell repertoires of 666 subjects were profiled by immunosequencing and related to cytomegalovirus serostatus. A separate validation cohort of roughly 120 different subjects was used in addition to the 666-subject first cohort. To predict cytomegalovirus infection status, the study brought together high-throughput TCR immunosequencing, statistical association of individual TCRs with disease status, and machine learning. A later analysis re-analyzed previously published TCR beta repertoires from 550 to 700 donors and added high-resolution HLA genotyping to study TCR occurrence patterns. Rather than using new phenotypic data, the later analysis identified candidate immune exposures from TCR beta sequences and from how often those sequences occurred across donors. An earlier analysis of approximately 630 of the donors applied high-throughput TCR beta sequencing to assess whether each TCR beta V gene segment acted as functional or pseudogenic. Donor age, sex, ethnicity and CMV serostatus were compiled together with the repertoire data. A later genetic analysis used genome-wide SNP genotypes for about three fifths of the roughly 700 donors, treating that subset as a discovery cohort. Every repertoire in the discovery cohort had been generated on one and the same sequencing platform. Both class I and class II loci were covered by HLA typing, at four-digit resolution. Typing coverage differed by locus: A, B, C, DRB1 and DQB1 were typed in roughly 620-630 donors, DQA1 in 500 to 550, DPA1 in approximately 600, and DPB1 in roughly 470. Four or five DR-DQ haplotypes were handled as single units for association and clustering because linkage in the cohort was strong. Among 300 to 450 genotyped donors of the cohort, an average of approximately 240,000 unique TCR beta nucleotide sequences were sequenced per donor, 15% to 20% of them non-productive.

From the cysteine up to the phenylalanine, the CDR3 has a length of 15 residues. Kept here is only the CDR3 DNA, which spans 45 bases and is read in frame from base 1. The germline V and J ends show losses of 6 bases and 7 bases respectively, and no gene match explains 13 bases of the junction. CDR1 and CDR2 (SQVTM, ANQGSEA) derive from the germline V gene. What the authors observed across the whole study: A later genetic analysis reported fewer N-insertions in productive TCRs among donors in an Asian-associated ancestry cluster than the approximately 700-donor mean. Linkage disequilibrium might explain the correlated functional status among segregating V segments, but an unknown experimental factor could not be excluded. A later genetic analysis associated a missense DCLRE1C variant with V-gene and J-gene trimming of TCR beta chains, and an independent cohort replicated the association. According to a later analysis, TCR association rates differed among HLA loci, with DRB1 alleles showing the most associated TCRs and HLA-C alleles showing the fewest. The cohort was sequenced for TCR beta chains only, and without alpha or paired-chain data the features that could be detected were limited. Three of the identified cytomegalovirus-associated TCR beta chains were confirmed in vitro to be specific for cytomegalovirus antigens. Because the 87-base-pair reads could not distinguish some IMGT-functional V segments, including TRBV6-2 and TRBV6-3, those segments were excluded. According to a later analysis, parvovirus B19, influenza, CMV and Epstein-Barr virus appeared linked to several top co-occurrence clusters. At a false discovery rate of 0.05, a later analysis linked 15,000 to 20,000 TCR beta sequences to specific HLA alleles. In the study, 150 to 200 TCR beta chains were listed as associated with cytomegalovirus. A group of highly shared sequence variants was considered likely to be a technical artifact of the sequencing pipeline. An earlier analysis of 587 of the donors showed that most TCR beta V segments appeared in productive rearrangements either about 87% or about 30% of the time, which broadly matched IMGT annotations. Sequencing depth was assumed to be roughly uniform across donors in the presence/absence analyses, though that assumption may not hold. HLA typing was unavailable for some donors at each locus, so association tests used only the typed subset. A further reported finding was that TCR beta sequences accurately predicted the HLA-A and HLA-B alleles for most subjects in the first cohort. Cytomegalovirus status was reported to be diagnosed by the classifier with high specificity and sensitivity in both the original and validation cohorts. For the cohort, immune exposure information was limited to CMV serostatus. A later analysis found that HLA-associated TCR beta chains were more clonally expanded and had lower generation probabilities than equally common non-associated chains. While some public TCRs were present in many individuals, most TCR sequences turned up only very rarely across donors. According to the authors, the approach could potentially be generalized to other disease states and immunological phenotypes. Fewer than 20 rarely observed V segments, including chromosome 9 orphons, were excluded from the earlier analysis of some 590 of the donors because counts were too low. A later analysis found that most CMV-associated TCR beta chains appeared HLA-restricted, with HLA associations seemingly driven largely by CMV exposure. Assigning TCR associations to individual alleles was difficult when HLA alleles, especially DR and DQ, strongly co-occurred.

The cohort consisted of some 730 healthy bone marrow donors. At the time of sampling, all cohort members were nominally healthy, though unrecorded immune exposures were likely present. The donor tested CMV seronegative, placing the donor among the approximately 400 seronegative members of the cohort. A peripheral blood sample was collected from each donor, and TCR beta sequencing was performed on peripheral blood mononuclear cells. Genomic DNA was extracted from the blood cell samples with the Qiagen DNeasy Blood Extraction Kit. The method was the immunoSEQ multiplex PCR assay. For the multiplex PCR, a mixture combining 60 forward primers for TCR Vbeta segments and 13 reverse primers for TCR Jbeta segments was used. Amplification of the CDR3 region of rearranged TCR beta genes was performed with a multiplex PCR assay on genomic DNA. The amplified TCR beta libraries were sequenced on the Illumina HiSeq System as 87-base-pair reads. In the authors' own workflow: A later analysis tallied 75 million to 95 million unique TCR beta chains across the 610 or so repertoires, and some 10 million of those chains were shared by two or more donors. Raw reads were error-corrected and collapsed into unique sequences by a nearest-neighbor algorithm in which closely related sequences were merged to remove PCR and sequencing errors. To assign V, D and J gene segments, CDR3 sequences were aligned to IMGT reference sequences. For a sequence to be retained, at least a six-nucleotide match to both a V gene segment and a J gene segment was required. A rearrangement was called productive if the CDR3 had no stop codons and remained in frame with V and J, and every other rearrangement was called non-productive. Following IMGT convention, CDR3 was defined as the stretch from the second conserved V-encoded cysteine to the conserved J-encoded phenylalanine. In an earlier analysis of more than 550 of the donors, sequences lacking an unambiguous match to a single V gene segment were excluded. In an earlier analysis of some 590 of the donors, a V segment was called functional when productive rearrangements were above 56.7%, and segregating when the standard deviation between donors exceeded 5%. To diagnose cytomegalovirus status from the catalog of TCR beta chain sequences, a statistical classification framework was built. V and J gene assignment, in a later analysis, came from comparing TCR nucleotide sequences with IMGT/GENE-DB human TR gene sequences. Using the TCRdist pipeline, a later analysis assigned CDR3 sequences along with most-parsimonious VDJ recombination scenarios. In a later analysis, each TCR beta chain was defined by its CDR3 amino acid sequence together with its V-gene family, and reads lacking a unique V-gene family were excluded. To address suspected cross-contamination and a sequencing artifact, a later analysis removed approximately 600 highly shared, low-generation-probability nucleotide sequences. In a later analysis, a clonal expansion index for each public chain was calculated from normalized within-repertoire ranks of inferred template counts. In a later analysis, generation probabilities were computed using a VDJ recombination model fitted to out-of-frame rearrangements, and the results were checked against IGoR. In a later analysis, hypergeometric tests were used to score TCR-TCR, TCR-HLA and TCR-CMV co-occurrence, with a repertoire-size bias correction applied to TCR pairs. In a later analysis, false discovery rates were estimated by permuting HLA or CMV assignments 20 times. In a later analysis, co-occurring TCRs were grouped using DBSCAN, with TCRdist sequence similarity added in when clustering inside HLA-allele-positive subsets. For co-occurrence clustering, repertoires with fewer than 30,000 or more than 120,000 public chains were excluded, along with 4 to 6 repertoires with anomalous nucleotide sharing. TCRdb stores this immuneACCESS table with in-frame sequences only. Part of the clones is absent; in the studies checked, under half of the shortfall reflects unresolved V genes, and no reason is known for the rest. That table gives V, J and clone size, and the DNA gave D and trimming. The sample table shows around 210,000 clones, and around 80% are seen once. The ten largest clones take up 0.47% of the sample.

The sequenced sample was PBMCs. The source of this sequence is a boy aged 10-17 years in good health and CMV-seronegative. Recombination connected TRBV29-1 to TRBJ1-5, and TRBD1 matches 9 of the central bases. The CDR3 amino acid sequence is: CSVTSGTGHGQPQHF. The sequence in DNA is TGCAGCGTGACCTCCGGGACAGGGCATGGACAGCCCCAGCATTTT.